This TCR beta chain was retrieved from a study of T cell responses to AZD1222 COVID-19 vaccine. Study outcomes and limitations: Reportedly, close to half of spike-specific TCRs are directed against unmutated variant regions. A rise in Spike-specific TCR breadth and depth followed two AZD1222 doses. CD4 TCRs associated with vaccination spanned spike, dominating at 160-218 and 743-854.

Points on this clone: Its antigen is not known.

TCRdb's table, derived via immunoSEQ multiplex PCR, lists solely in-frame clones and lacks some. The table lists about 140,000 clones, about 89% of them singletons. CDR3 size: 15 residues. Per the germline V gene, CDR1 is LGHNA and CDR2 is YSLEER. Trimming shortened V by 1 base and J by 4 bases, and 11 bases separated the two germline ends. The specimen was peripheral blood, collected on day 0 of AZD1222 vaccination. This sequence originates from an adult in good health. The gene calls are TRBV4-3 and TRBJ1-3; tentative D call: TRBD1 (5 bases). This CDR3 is CASSQGSGVGNTIYF. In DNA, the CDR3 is TGCGCCAGCAGCCAAGGTTCGGGGGTCGGAAACACCATATATTTT.